This entry concerns a single TCR beta chain. Clones were sequenced by immunoSEQ multiplex PCR, and TCRdb holds only the in-frame ones, with some missing. The sample has 150,000 to 180,000 clones; 94% are singletons. This sample was taken from a study of control samples from healthy donors and cancer patients. V lost 6 bases and J lost 5, with 8 bases in between. Looked up from germline, CDR1 is MDHEN and CDR2 is SYDVKM. This CDR3 has 11 residues. This chain joins TRBV28 and TRBJ2-7; the D is unclear. The TCR comes from a man aged 40-49 years in good health. The sample was blood. The CDR3 DNA reads TGTGCCAGCAGGGGTTCGGACGAGCAGTACTTC. It is translated as CASRGSDEQYF. Combining the CDR3 with reference TRBV28 and TRBJ2-7 gives the whole variable domain DVKVTQSSRYLVKRTGEKVFLECVQDMDHENMFWYRQDPGLGLRLIYFSYDVKMKEKGDIPEGYSVSREKKERFSLILESASTNQTSMYLCASRGSDEQYFGPGTRLTVT.